The next 16 T cell receptor beta chains were all read from a single sample in a study of T-cell memory formation after mild COVID-19. In TCRdb, the 5' RACE reads were re-called with MiXCR into one record per CDR3 protein. This sample has roughly 320,000 distinct CDR3 sequences, with over 25% found just once. The material sequenced was PBMCs or a T cell subset sorted from them (not recorded which). These TCRs come from an adult woman who had mild COVID-19 (a few samples of this study predate the infection). Cell type and time point are not known.

This clonotype appeared many times. The rearrangement links TRBV7-2 to TRBJ1-2, with D unclear. Germline values: CDR1 SGHTA, CDR2 FQGNSA. The CDR3 has 14 amino acids. Trimming took 3 bases from V and 0 from J, leaving 8 bases between them. DNA of the CDR3: TGTGCCAGCAGCTTGTACATATCTAACTATGGCTACACCTTC. Protein product: CASSLYISNYGYTF.

The chain employs TRBV2 and TRBJ2-4; D is ambiguous. CDR1 and CDR2 (germline): SNHLY, FYNNEI. This CDR3 has 16 amino acids. V lost 5 bases and J 6 bases, leaving 20 bases between the germline ends. As DNA, the CDR3 is TGTGCCAGCAGTTCCGTGCTTACAGCCATAACAAACATTCAGTACTTC. Translation gives CASSSVLTAITNIQYF.

This clonotype appeared a few times. CDR3: CASTIRTSGRVLSYNEQFF. For the CDR3, the DNA is TGTGCCAGTACCATCCGGACTAGCGGGAGGGTCCTGTCCTACAATGAGCAGTTCTTC. V is TRBV19 and J is TRBJ2-1; 15 bases agree with TRBD2. Looked up from germline, CDR1 is LNHDA and CDR2 is SQIVND (reference sequence). V lost 7 bases and J lost 1; bases outside the gene matches: 11. The CDR3 length is 19 residues.

The chain recombines TRBV6-6 with TRBJ1-2; 9 nucleotides align to TRBD1. Trimming took 0 bases from V and 8 from J; bases not matched to a gene: 4. In germline, CDR1 is MNHNY, CDR2 SVGAGI (reference sequence). The CDR3 has 14 residues. The CDR3 DNA sequence: TGTGCCAGCAGTTACTCACAGGGGGCAAAAGGCTACACCTTC. Translation gives CASSYSQGAKGYTF.

This clonotype occurred a few times. The rearrangement joins TRBV4-2 to TRBJ2-3; 8 bases match TRBD2. Germline CDR1 is LGHNA and CDR2 is YNFKEQ. V dropped 4 bases and J dropped 6; count of bases not matched to a gene: 3. The CDR3 extends over 13 amino acids. Here the CDR3 DNA reads TGTGCCAGCAGCCCGGGACTAGAGGATACGCAGTATTTT. It is translated as CASSPGLEDTQYF.

This clonotype was counted a few times. As DNA, the CDR3 is TGCAGTGCTAGGTCGACAGTCTATAATTCACCCCTCCACTTT. Its translation is CSARSTVYNSPLHF. The chain joins TRBV20-1 to TRBJ1-6; weak D call: TRBD1 (5 bases). Germline V gene lookup returns CDR1 DFQATT and CDR2 SNEGSKA (reference sequence). The V and J ends lost 3 bases and 3 bases respectively, with 9 bases between them. The length of the CDR3 is 14 residues.

The chain recombines TRBV6-1 with TRBJ2-7; weak D call: TRBD2 (5 bases). Trimming removed 3 bases at V and 5 bases at J, with 8 bases between. The CDR3 is 12 residues long. Germline CDR1 is MNHNS and CDR2 is SASEGT. The CDR3 is CASSEWENEQYF. Written as DNA, the CDR3 is TGTGCCAGCAGTGAGTGGGAGAACGAGCAGTACTTC.

The CDR3 spells CATSPYPGVGYEQYF. CDR3 bases: TGTGCCACCAGTCCCTACCCCGGGGTGGGATACGAGCAGTACTTC. The genes are TRBV15 and TRBJ2-7; TRBD2 is a possible D gene (5 bases). V was shortened by 6 bases and J by 4 bases, with 19 bases between the two germline ends. This CDR3 is 15 amino acids long. CDR1 is LNHNV, CDR2 YYDKDF, per germline (reference sequence).

Many counts were recorded for this clonotype. The chain joins TRBV12-3 or TRBV12-4 to TRBJ2-5, with TRBD2 matching 7 bases. This CDR3 is built from 12 residues. The J segment lost 5 bases and the V segment lost 6 bases, leaving 3 bases of the junction unmatched. The CDR3 DNA reads as TGTGCCAGCAGCCCGGGAGGTGAGACCCAGTACTTC. Residues: CASSPGGETQYF.

This clonotype was seen a single time. This chain uses TRBV12-3 or TRBV12-4 with TRBJ1-6, with no clear D. V lost 6 bases and J 0 bases, leaving 12 bases between the germline ends. The CDR3 is 16 residues long. DNA of the CDR3: TGTGCCAGCAGGACGGGCCTCAGCTCCTATAATTCACCCCTCCACTTT. Translating gives CASRTGLSSYNSPLHF.

The J gene is TRBJ2-7, the V gene TRBV6-2 or TRBV6-3; 11 bases are a match to TRBD2. The germline V gene encodes CDR1 MNHEY and CDR2 SVGEGT. V gave up 4 bases and J gave up 9 bases; unmatched junction bases: 8. The CDR3 extends over 14 amino acids. Here the CDR3 reads CASSWSLGTSGQYF. CDR3 coding DNA: TGTGCCAGCAGTTGGAGTTTGGGGACTAGCGGGCAGTACTTC.

V gene TRBV6-5 combines with J gene TRBJ1-2, with 12 bases lining up with TRBD1. CDR3 size: 19 residues. Trimming cost V 0 bases and J 6 bases; bases outside gene matches: 14. Germline loops: CDR1 MNHEY, CDR2 SVGAGI. CDR3 DNA: TGTGCCAGCAGTTACTCGGGGACAGGGGGCGCTTTAGGTATTGATGGCTACACCTTC. Translated: CASSYSGTGGALGIDGYTF.

There are a few counts of this clonotype. At one end, the junction sequence differs from germline, possibly due to a read error. The chain recombines TRBV7-7 with TRBJ2-1; 9 bases fit TRBD1. Germline lookup yields CDR1 SSHAT and CDR2 FNYEAQ (reference sequence). The CDR3 runs to 13 residues. For the CDR3, the DNA is TGTGCTAGCAGCTTTGGGACAGGGTTTGAGCAGTTCTTC. It translates to CASSFGTGFEQFF.

V gene TRBV6-5 combines with J gene TRBJ2-1; D remains unclear. Germline lookup yields CDR1 MNHEY and CDR2 SVGAGI. V shed 0 bases and J shed 4 bases, with 13 bases lying between them. The length of the CDR3 is 16 residues. CDR3 sequence reads: CASSYSLGSTYNEQFF. The CDR3, as DNA: TGTGCCAGCAGTTACTCCTTGGGCAGTACTTACAATGAGCAGTTCTTC.

This clonotype was recorded a few times. V and J are TRBV9 and TRBJ1-2, with D hard to call. The germline gives CDR1 SGDLS, CDR2 YYNGEE. Trimming took off 5 bases at V and 2 bases at J, with 10 bases between the two ends. This CDR3 region has 13 residues. CDR3 residues: CASSPDMNYGYTF. Written as DNA, the CDR3 is TGTGCCAGCAGTCCCGACATGAACTATGGCTACACCTTC.

This clonotype has a handful of counts. The chain couples TRBV4-1 to TRBJ2-7; D gene unclear. CDR3 length: 17 residues. CDR1 is MGHRA, CDR2 YSYEKL, per germline. The V end was cut by 1 base, the J end by 0 bases, with 16 bases between. The CDR3 loop is CASSQAGRVSFSYEQYF. CDR3 in DNA: TGCGCCAGCAGCCAAGCTGGCCGGGTCTCCTTCTCCTACGAGCAGTACTTC.